The sequence of this TCR beta chain was determined in a study of shared clonotypes between healthy human individuals. This clone was counted between two and nine times. Looked up from germline, CDR1 is SGHDT and CDR2 is YYEEEE. The J segment lost 7 bases and the V segment lost 4 bases, leaving 10 bases of the junction unmatched. This CDR3 is built from 16 residues. Each donor was a Caucasian adult residing in Nashville, Tennessee. About 84 million PBMCs supplied genomic DNA for unsorted samples. Produced via immunoSEQ multiplex PCR; TCRdb's table is partial and in-frame only. The table includes 450,000 to 500,000 clones, roughly 80% detected once.

The sample comprised PBMCs. The chain is built from TRBV5-6 and TRBJ2-7; 14 bases line up with TRBD2. This clonotype was obtained from a woman aged 35 to 49 in good health. Some clones in this sample may be carry-over from other donors' samples. The DNA of the CDR3 is TGTGCCAGCAGCCCGCCGACTAGCGGGAGGGAGCGTGAGCAGTACTTC. Translated, it gives CASSPPTSGREREQYF.